A single sample gave rise to the 32 T cell receptor beta chains below, sequenced in a study of cytomegalovirus exposure and HLA in healthy donors. The PCR employed 60 Vbeta primers together with 13 Jbeta primers. Method: immunoSEQ multiplex PCR; TCRdb's copy keeps in-frame clones and lacks some. The table has about 180,000 clones, 70% to 80% seen once. The sequencing input was PBMCs. The receptors come from a man in his 60s in good health and CMV-seronegative.

The rearrangement links TRBV6-5 to TRBJ2-6; D not resolved. The CDR3 is 15 residues long. Germline CDR1 and CDR2: MNHEY and SVGAGI. The V end lost 5 bases, the J end lost 0 bases, and 8 bases lay between the germline ends. The CDR3 DNA reads TGTGCCAGCAGTAAACAGTCCTCTGGGGCCAACGTCCTGACTTTC. Residues: CASSKQSSGANVLTF.

The chain has TRBV2 and TRBJ2-2; 9 bases agree with TRBD2. J lost 4 bases, V lost 7 bases, and 19 bases had no gene match. The CDR3 spans 19 residues. Germline-derived CDR1 and CDR2 are SNHLY and FYNNEI. As DNA, the CDR3 is TGTGCCAGCAAAGCACCGGGGAACCTCGCGGGGGGGATCACCGGGGAGCTGTTTTTT. Translating it yields CASKAPGNLAGGITGELFF.

The chain is built from TRBV5-6 and TRBJ1-1; 10 bases are shared with TRBD1. After removal of 4 bases from V and 4 bases from J, the junction contained 10 bases not matched to a gene. The CDR3 extends over 16 amino acids. CDR1 and CDR2 from the germline V gene are SGHDT and YYEEEE. CDR3 loop: CASSPRTGGIGTEAFF. For the CDR3, the DNA is TGTGCCAGCAGCCCCCGGACAGGGGGGATCGGCACTGAAGCTTTCTTT.

The chain is built from TRBV6-4 and TRBJ2-7; D is uncertain. Germline V lookup: CDR1 MRHNA, CDR2 SNTAGT. V was clipped by 5 bases and J by 7 bases, with 12 bases between them. The CDR3 has 12 amino acids. The chain's CDR3 is CASSNPSPEQYF. As DNA, the CDR3 is TGTGCCAGCAGTAATCCTAGTCCAGAGCAGTACTTC.

On this clone itself: The junction departs from germline at one end; a sequencing error may be responsible. The chain carries TRBV2 and TRBJ1-2; tentatively, D is TRBD1 (6 bases). Germline-derived CDR1 and CDR2 are SNHLY and FYNNEI. The CDR3 has 12 residues. CDR3 coding DNA: TGTGCCAGCGGGACACTTAACTATGGCTACCCCTTC. Amino acids: CASGTLNYGYPF.

This chain links TRBV7-9 with TRBJ2-3, with a weak D call TRBD2 (5 bases). Germline V gene lookup returns CDR1 SEHNR and CDR2 FQNEAQ (reference sequence). This CDR3 has 17 residues. Trimming left V 6 bases short and J 2 bases short, with 21 bases between. This chain's CDR3 is CASRRLGSSPYTDTQYF. The DNA of the CDR3 is TGTGCCAGCAGGCGCCTAGGGTCTAGCCCCTACACAGATACGCAGTATTTT.

CDR3 loop: CASTGTGTYEQYF. The CDR3 coding sequence is TGTGCCAGCACCGGGACAGGGACCTACGAGCAGTACTTC. The chain couples TRBV2 to TRBJ2-7; TRBD1 matches at 9 bases. The CDR3 covers 13 residues. Per germline, CDR1 SNHLY and CDR2 FYNNEI. Trimming cost V 7 bases and J 2 bases; bases outside gene matches: 3.

The rearrangement links TRBV7-2 to TRBJ1-1, with 8 positions matching TRBD1. With V trimmed by 0 bases and J by 5 bases, 5 bases remained unmatched. The V gene's germline CDR1 is SGHTA and CDR2 FQGNSA. This CDR3 comprises 15 residues. CDR3 DNA sequence: TGTGCCAGCAGCTTAGCGCAGGGGGCGCCGACTGAAGCTTTCTTT. Encoded protein: CASSLAQGAPTEAFF.

The chain employs TRBV15 and TRBJ2-3; 10 bases fit TRBD2. CDR3 length: 16 amino acids. Germline assignment: CDR1 LNHNV and CDR2 YYDKDF (reference sequence). After removal of 1 base from V and 2 bases from J, the junction contained 3 bases not matched to a gene. Written as DNA, the CDR3 is TGTGCCACCAGCAGAGGGACTAGCGGAAACACAGATACGCAGTATTTT. Translation: CATSRGTSGNTDTQYF. Full variable domain (remainder filled in from reference TRBV15 and TRBJ2-3): DAMVIQNPRYQVTQFGKPVTLSCSQTLNHNVMYWYQQKSSQAPKLLFHYYDKDFNNEADTPDNFQSRRPNTSFCFLDIRSPGLGDTAMYLCATSRGTSGNTDTQYFGPGTRLTVL.

V is TRBV7-8 and J is TRBJ2-7; D not certain. The CDR3 totals 9 residues. The ends were cut back, 9 bases at V and 4 bases at J, with 4 bases in the middle. Germline V gene data show CDR1 as SGHVS and CDR2 as FQNEAQ. The CDR3 loop reads CASRYEQYF. The CDR3 region has the DNA TGTGCCAGTCGGTACGAGCAGTACTTC.

The chain joins TRBV6-1 to TRBJ1-1, with no clear D. In germline, CDR1 is MNHNS, CDR2 SASEGT. This CDR3 spans 14 amino acids. V was clipped by 4 bases and J by 5 bases, with 14 bases between them. The CDR3 sequence is CASSVTERGTEAFF. The CDR3 DNA reads TGTGCCAGCAGTGTTACAGAACGTGGGACTGAAGCTTTCTTT.

The DNA for the CDR3 is TGTGCCACCAGCAGAGATCGGTACAGGGGGCTGTCTTTCTTT. Its translation: CATSRDRYRGLSFF. V gene TRBV15 combines with J gene TRBJ1-1, with TRBD1 matching 9 bases. The germline gives CDR1 LNHNV, CDR2 YYDKDF (reference sequence). The CDR3 covers 14 residues. The ends lost 0 bases at V and 12 bases at J; junction bases unmatched: 8.

In DNA, the CDR3 is TGTGCCAGCAGGAGAGCCGGGACAGGGTATGGCTACACCTTC. Translation gives CASRRAGTGYGYTF. The V and J genes are TRBV6-6 and TRBJ1-2; 9 nucleotides agree with TRBD1. V lost 6 bases, J lost 5 bases, and 7 bases stayed unmatched. The CDR3 is 14 residues long. Germline V gives CDR1 MNHNY, CDR2 SVGAGI (reference sequence).

The gene calls are TRBV27 and TRBJ2-5, with 8 bases that match TRBD1. The length of the CDR3 is 13 residues. V was clipped by 6 bases and J by 2 bases; unmatched bases: 2. Germline V gene data show CDR1 as MNHEY and CDR2 as SMNVEV (reference sequence). CDR3 amino acids: CASRQGGQETQYF. The CDR3, as DNA: TGTGCCAGCAGACAGGGGGGTCAAGAGACCCAGTACTTC.

This clone appeared a single time. J is TRBJ2-2 and V is TRBV2; D may be TRBD2 (5 bases). Trimming pared 8 bases from V and 0 bases from J, leaving 7 bases between. The CDR3 runs to 13 residues. From germline, CDR1 is SNHLY and CDR2 FYNNEI. The DNA of the CDR3 is TGTGCCAGCGGGAGTCCGAACACCGGGGAGCTGTTTTTT. This encodes CASGSPNTGELFF.

This clone was seen once. The chain has TRBV10-3 and TRBJ2-1, with 8 bases aligning to TRBD1. Germline CDR1 is ENHRY and CDR2 is SYGVKD. V lost 6 bases and J lost 6; bases outside the gene matches: 10. The CDR3 is 15 amino acids. CDR3 residues: CAISPRPTGGNEQFF. CDR3 bases: TGTGCCATCAGCCCGAGACCAACAGGGGGCAATGAGCAGTTCTTC.

V gene TRBV6-5 combines with J gene TRBJ1-2; 10 bases are a match to TRBD1. CDR1 and CDR2 (germline): MNHEY, SVGAGI. With V trimmed by 6 bases and J by 3 bases, 4 bases remained unmatched. The CDR3 has 14 residues. The CDR3 is CASRGTGAHYGYTF. The CDR3 region has the DNA TGTGCCAGCAGGGGGACAGGGGCGCACTATGGCTACACCTTC.

V and J are TRBV5-1 and TRBJ2-5, with 10 nucleotides matching TRBD1. Per the germline V gene, CDR1 is SGHRS and CDR2 is YFSETQ. The CDR3 is 18 residues long. V gave up 4 bases and J gave up 5 bases; unmatched junction bases: 17. This chain's CDR3 is CASSRSPSTGGDGETQYF. Here the CDR3 DNA reads TGCGCCAGCAGCAGGTCGCCCTCGACAGGGGGCGACGGCGAGACCCAGTACTTC.

The chain is built from TRBV7-6 and TRBJ2-3, with 9 bases lining up with TRBD1. Germline V lookup: CDR1 SGHVS, CDR2 FNYEAQ. The CDR3 is made up of 15 amino acids. With V trimmed by 2 bases and J by 4 bases, 4 bases remained unmatched. For the CDR3, the DNA is TGTGCCAGCAGCTTAAGGGACAGGGTCGCAGATACGCAGTATTTT. This codes for CASSLRDRVADTQYF.

CDR3 nucleotide sequence: TGTGCCAGCAGCCCGATGGACAGAGTTGAAGCTTTCTTT. Translation: CASSPMDRVEAFF. The chain joins TRBV9 to TRBJ1-1; perhaps TRBD1 as D (6 bases). The CDR3 loop spans 13 amino acids. Trimming pared 4 bases from V and 7 bases from J, leaving 14 bases between. Germline V CDR1 and CDR2: SGDLS, YYNGEE.

This clone has only a few counts. In the same sample, other DNA sequences code for this CDR3. The chain has TRBV6-5 and TRBJ1-1, with a weak D call TRBD1 (5 bases). Germline CDR1 reads MNHEY; CDR2 reads SVGAGI. Trimming pared 2 bases from V and 0 bases from J, leaving 7 bases between. The CDR3 length is 14 residues. The CDR3, as DNA: TGTGCCAGCAGTTACGGGGGGATGAACACTGAAGCTTTCTTT. Translated: CASSYGGMNTEAFF.

The chain couples TRBV19 to TRBJ1-5; D might be TRBD1 (6 bases). Per the germline V gene, CDR1 is LNHDA and CDR2 is SQIVND (reference sequence). The CDR3 runs 14 residues. V shed 6 bases and J shed 16 bases, with 25 bases lying between them. The CDR3 nucleotides read TGTGCCAGTAGCCCTGACAGGTCCGCAGGGGCTGAACATTTT. Amino acid sequence: CASSPDRSAGAEHF.

The sample holds one count of this clone. The chain couples TRBV19 to TRBJ1-4; D uncertain. In germline, CDR1 is LNHDA, CDR2 SQIVND (reference sequence). There are 15 residues in the CDR3. Trimming stripped 8 bases from V and 3 bases from J, with 16 bases between. CDR3 residues: CASAPGQPPNEKLFF. CDR3 sequence (DNA): TGTGCCAGTGCGCCTGGGCAGCCGCCTAATGAAAAACTGTTTTTT.

The chain couples TRBV11-3 to TRBJ2-2; 11 nucleotides line up with TRBD1. The V gene end was trimmed by 1 base and the J gene end by 4 bases; junction bases not matched to a gene: 2. The CDR3 consists of 16 residues. Per germline, CDR1 SGHNT and CDR2 YENEEA. The CDR3 region is CASSLAGTGGTGELFF. The CDR3 coding sequence is TGTGCCAGCAGCTTAGCGGGGACAGGGGGCACCGGGGAGCTGTTTTTT.

The chain employs TRBV4-1 and TRBJ2-3; 8 nucleotides line up with TRBD1. CDR1 and CDR2 from the germline V gene are MGHRA and YSYEKL. This CDR3 spans 15 amino acids. V dropped 7 bases and J dropped 7; count of bases not matched to a gene: 13. The CDR3 loop reads CASKDRVDLGNTQYF. DNA for the CDR3: TGCGCCAGCAAGGACAGGGTGGACTTAGGTAATACGCAGTATTTT.

CDR3 amino acids: CASSTPSGSYEQYF. The CDR3 DNA reads TGTGCCAGCAGCACCCCTAGTGGCTCCTACGAGCAGTACTTC. This chain connects TRBV5-4 to TRBJ2-7; D call uncertain. V was trimmed by 4 bases and J by 0 bases, leaving 11 bases between them. The CDR3 contains 14 residues. Germline V CDR1 and CDR2: SGHNT, YYREEE (reference sequence).

This clone was detected once. This rearrangement joins TRBV2 to TRBJ1-2; 10 bases fit TRBD1. CDR3 length equals 14 residues. Trimming cost V 6 bases and J 4 bases; bases outside gene matches: 5. The germline gives CDR1 SNHLY, CDR2 FYNNEI. The CDR3 nucleotides are TGTGCCAGCAGGGGGGACAGGGGTCCCTATGGCTACACCTTC. It translates to CASRGDRGPYGYTF. Together with reference TRBV2 and TRBJ1-2, the CDR3 gives the full variable domain: EPEVTQTPSHQVTQMGQEVILRCVPISNHLYFYWYRQILGQKVEFLVSFYNNEISEKSEIFDDQFSVERPDGSNFTLKIRSTKLEDSAMYFCASRGDRGPYGYTFGSGTRLTVV.

This clone came up a few times. The V and J genes are TRBV11-2 and TRBJ2-7; TRBD1 aligns across 7 bases. The trim removed 5 bases at V and 1 base at J, leaving 8 bases unmatched. This CDR3 region has 15 residues. Germline CDR1 reads SGHAT; CDR2 reads FQNNGV. The CDR3 DNA sequence: TGTGCCAGCAGCCTATCGACAGGGTTATCCTACGAGCAGTACTTC. Protein: CASSLSTGLSYEQYF.

This chain uses TRBV7-2 with TRBJ2-1; TRBD1 is a possible D gene (5 bases). The CDR3 runs to 15 residues. CDR1 and CDR2 from the germline V gene are SGHTA and FQGNSA. V was shortened by 0 bases and J by 6 bases, with 12 bases between the two germline ends. CDR3: CASSLASQGVNEQFF. The CDR3, as DNA: TGTGCCAGCAGCTTAGCATCCCAGGGTGTCAATGAGCAGTTCTTC.

This clone was counted many times. The chain recombines TRBV7-2 with TRBJ2-1; 13 bases match TRBD2. V shed 1 base, J shed 8 bases, and the junction held 2 bases outside the gene matches. The CDR3 runs 15 residues. Germline CDR1 is SGHTA and CDR2 is FQGNSA. Written as DNA, the CDR3 is TGTGCCAGCAGCTTAGAGGGACTAGCGGGATATGAGCAGTTCTTC. Its protein is CASSLEGLAGYEQFF.

The J gene is TRBJ1-1, the V gene TRBV11-1; 7 bases are a match to TRBD1. The CDR3 is 11 residues long. Trimming at V came to 5 bases and at J to 8 bases, leaving 2 bases not matched to a gene. Germline V gives CDR1 SGHAT, CDR2 FQDESV (reference sequence). CDR3 loop: CASSRGPEAFF. CDR3 sequence (DNA): TGTGCCAGCAGCAGGGGGCCGGAAGCTTTCTTT.

There are a few counts of this clone. J is TRBJ2-7 and V is TRBV9; 9 bases are shared with TRBD1. Trimming took 4 bases from V and 5 from J; bases not matched to a gene: 13. Germline V gene data show CDR1 as SGDLS and CDR2 as YYNGEE. The CDR3 has 16 amino acids. In DNA, the CDR3 is TGTGCCAGCAGCTCATCCCGGACAGGGGTTCCCCACGAGCAGTACTTC. This translates into CASSSSRTGVPHEQYF.